This record covers a single T cell receptor beta chain. The CDR3 is 15 residues long. Germline V lookup: CDR1 SGHVS, CDR2 FQNEAQ. V lost 0 bases, J lost 7 bases, and 12 bases lay in between. These data originate in a study of CD8+ T cells in alopecia areata. Treatment meaning: oral pan-JAK inhibitor, 5-10 mg twice daily. Sorted out of PBMCs were CD4+ T cells and CD8+ T cells. Isolated RNA was reverse transcribed into cDNA used as the sequencing template. TCRdb's copy holds only in-frame clones and misses some; the assay was immunoSEQ multiplex PCR. The sample shows 170,000 or so clones, around 60% of them seen only once.

Sample: CD8+ T cells sorted from blood, taken at week 24, from a patient treated with tofacitinib. This chain connects TRBV7-8 to TRBJ1-4; no firm D call. The clonotype was recovered from a human donor with alopecia areata. The CDR3 DNA reads as TGTGCCAGCAGCTTAGCGTCGGAGGCAAGTGAAAAACTGTTTTTT. Translated, it gives CASSLASEASEKLFF.